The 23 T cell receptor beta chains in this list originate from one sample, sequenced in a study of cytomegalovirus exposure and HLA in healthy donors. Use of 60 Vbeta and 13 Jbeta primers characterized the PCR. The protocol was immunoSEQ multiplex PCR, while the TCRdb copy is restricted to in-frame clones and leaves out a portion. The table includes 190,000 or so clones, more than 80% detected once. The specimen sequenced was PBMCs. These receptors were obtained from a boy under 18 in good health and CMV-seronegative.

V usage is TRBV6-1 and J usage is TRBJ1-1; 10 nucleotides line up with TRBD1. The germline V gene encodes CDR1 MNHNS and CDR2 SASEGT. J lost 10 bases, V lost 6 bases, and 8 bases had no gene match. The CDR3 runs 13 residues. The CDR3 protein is CASRRQGAEGAFF. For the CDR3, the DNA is TGTGCCAGCAGAAGACAGGGGGCGGAGGGAGCTTTCTTT.

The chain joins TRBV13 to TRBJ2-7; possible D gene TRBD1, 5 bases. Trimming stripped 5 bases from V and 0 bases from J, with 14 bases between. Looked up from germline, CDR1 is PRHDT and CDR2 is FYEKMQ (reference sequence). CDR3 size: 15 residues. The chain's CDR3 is CASSATVPDSYEQYF. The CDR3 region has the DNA TGTGCCAGCAGCGCGACAGTTCCCGACTCCTACGAGCAGTACTTC.

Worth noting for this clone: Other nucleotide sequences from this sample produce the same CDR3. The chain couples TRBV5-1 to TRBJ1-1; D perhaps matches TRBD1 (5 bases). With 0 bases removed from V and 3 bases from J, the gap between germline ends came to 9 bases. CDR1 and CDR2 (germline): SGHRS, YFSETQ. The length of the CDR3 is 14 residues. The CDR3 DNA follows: TGCGCCAGCAGCTTGGTCGGGGGGGACACTGAAGCTTTCTTT. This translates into CASSLVGGDTEAFF.

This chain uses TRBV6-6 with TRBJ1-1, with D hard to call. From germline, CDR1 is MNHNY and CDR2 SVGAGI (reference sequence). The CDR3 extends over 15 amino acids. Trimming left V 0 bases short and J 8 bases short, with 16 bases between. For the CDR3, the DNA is TGTGCCAGCAGTTACTCCCTCGGTCTCGGGATGGAAGCTTTCTTT. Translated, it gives CASSYSLGLGMEAFF.

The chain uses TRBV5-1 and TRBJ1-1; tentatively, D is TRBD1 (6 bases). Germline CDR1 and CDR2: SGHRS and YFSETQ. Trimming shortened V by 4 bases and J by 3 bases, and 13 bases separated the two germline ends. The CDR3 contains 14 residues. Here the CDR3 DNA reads TGCGCCAGCAGCCCCAGGGGTGGGGACACTGAAGCTTTCTTT. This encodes CASSPRGGDTEAFF.

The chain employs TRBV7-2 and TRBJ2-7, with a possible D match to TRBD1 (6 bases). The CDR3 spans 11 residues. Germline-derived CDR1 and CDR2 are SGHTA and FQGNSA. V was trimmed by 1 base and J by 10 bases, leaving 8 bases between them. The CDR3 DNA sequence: TGTGCCAGCAGCTTAGGGACAGTTCAGTACTTC. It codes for CASSLGTVQYF. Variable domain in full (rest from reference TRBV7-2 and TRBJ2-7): GAGVSQSPSNKVTEKGKDVELRCDPISGHTALYWYRQSLGQGLEFLIYFQGNSAPDKSGLPSDRFSAERTGGSVSTLTIQRTQQEDSAVYLCASSLGTVQYFGPGTRLTVT.

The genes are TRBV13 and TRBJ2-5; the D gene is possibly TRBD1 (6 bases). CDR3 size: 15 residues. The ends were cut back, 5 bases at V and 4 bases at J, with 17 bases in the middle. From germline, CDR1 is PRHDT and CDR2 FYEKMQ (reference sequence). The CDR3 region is CASSPFGGAGETQYF. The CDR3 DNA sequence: TGTGCCAGCAGCCCCTTTGGGGGCGCGGGAGAGACCCAGTACTTC. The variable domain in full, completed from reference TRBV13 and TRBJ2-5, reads AAGVIQSPRHLIKEKRETATLKCYPIPRHDTVYWYQQGPGQDPQFLISFYEKMQSDKGSIPDRFSAQQFSDYHSELNMSSLELGDSALYFCASSPFGGAGETQYFGPGTRLLVL.

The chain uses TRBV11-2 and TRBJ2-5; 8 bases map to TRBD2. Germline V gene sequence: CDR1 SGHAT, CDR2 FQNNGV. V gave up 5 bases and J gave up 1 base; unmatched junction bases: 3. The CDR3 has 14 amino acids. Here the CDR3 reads CASSLTSGQETQYF. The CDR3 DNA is TGTGCCAGCAGCCTTACTAGCGGCCAAGAGACCCAGTACTTC.

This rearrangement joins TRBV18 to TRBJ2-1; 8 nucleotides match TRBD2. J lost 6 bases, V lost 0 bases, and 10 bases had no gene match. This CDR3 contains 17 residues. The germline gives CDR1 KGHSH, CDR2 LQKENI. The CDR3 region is CASSPPTSGSWGNEQFF. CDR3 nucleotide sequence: TGTGCCAGCTCACCACCGACCAGCGGGAGCTGGGGCAATGAGCAGTTCTTC.

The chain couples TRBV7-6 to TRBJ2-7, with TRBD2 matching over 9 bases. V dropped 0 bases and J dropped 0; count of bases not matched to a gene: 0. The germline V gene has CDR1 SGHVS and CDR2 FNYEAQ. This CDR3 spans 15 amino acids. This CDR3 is CASSLASGSSYEQYF. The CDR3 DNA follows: TGTGCCAGCAGCTTAGCTAGCGGGAGCTCCTACGAGCAGTACTTC.

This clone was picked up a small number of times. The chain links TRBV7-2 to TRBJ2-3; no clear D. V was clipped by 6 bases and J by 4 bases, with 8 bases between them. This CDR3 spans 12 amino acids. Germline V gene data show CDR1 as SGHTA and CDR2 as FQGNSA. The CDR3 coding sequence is TGTGCCAGCAGTCCTCTTCCAGATACGCAGTATTTT. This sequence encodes CASSPLPDTQYF.

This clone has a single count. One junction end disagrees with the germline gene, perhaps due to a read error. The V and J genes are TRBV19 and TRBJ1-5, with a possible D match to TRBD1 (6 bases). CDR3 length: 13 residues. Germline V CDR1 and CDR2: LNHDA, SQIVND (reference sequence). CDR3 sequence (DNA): TGCGCCAGTAGTAACAGGGATTCGAGGCCCCAGCATTTT. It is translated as CASSNRDSRPQHF.

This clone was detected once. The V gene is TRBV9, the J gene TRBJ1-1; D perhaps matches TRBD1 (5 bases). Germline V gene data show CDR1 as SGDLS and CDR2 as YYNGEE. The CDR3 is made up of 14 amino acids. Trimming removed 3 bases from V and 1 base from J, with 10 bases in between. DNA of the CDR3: TGTGCCAGCAGCGGTACGGGGGGGAACACTGAAGCTTTCTTT. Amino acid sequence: CASSGTGGNTEAFF.

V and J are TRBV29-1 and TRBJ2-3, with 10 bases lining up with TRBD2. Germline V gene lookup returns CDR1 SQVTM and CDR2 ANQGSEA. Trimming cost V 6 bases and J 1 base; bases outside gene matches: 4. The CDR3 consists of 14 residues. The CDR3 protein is CSVLLAGGTDTQYF. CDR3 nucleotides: TGCAGCGTGTTGCTAGCGGGGGGCACAGATACGCAGTATTTT.

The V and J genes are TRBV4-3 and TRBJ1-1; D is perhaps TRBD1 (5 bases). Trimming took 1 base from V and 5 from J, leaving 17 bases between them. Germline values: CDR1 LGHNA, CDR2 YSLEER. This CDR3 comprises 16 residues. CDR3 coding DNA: TGCGCCAGCAGCCAAGGGAGGGGAACTATTTTGACTGAAGCTTTCTTT. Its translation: CASSQGRGTILTEAFF.

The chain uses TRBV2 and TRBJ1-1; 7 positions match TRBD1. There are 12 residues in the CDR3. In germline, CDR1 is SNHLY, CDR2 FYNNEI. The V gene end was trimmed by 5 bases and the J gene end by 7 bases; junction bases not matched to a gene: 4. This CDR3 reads CASSLGTVEAFF. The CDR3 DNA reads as TGTGCCAGCAGTTTAGGGACAGTTGAAGCTTTCTTT. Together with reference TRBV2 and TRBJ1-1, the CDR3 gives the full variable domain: EPEVTQTPSHQVTQMGQEVILRCVPISNHLYFYWYRQILGQKVEFLVSFYNNEISEKSEIFDDQFSVERPDGSNFTLKIRSTKLEDSAMYFCASSLGTVEAFFGQGTRLTVV.

In nucleotides, the CDR3 is TGCAGCGTTCTAGCGGGAGAAGGTACAGATACGCAGTATTTT. Its protein is CSVLAGEGTDTQYF. The J gene is TRBJ2-3, the V gene TRBV29-1; TRBD2 agrees at 10 bases. V lost 5 bases to trimming and J lost 3 bases; unmatched junction nucleotides: 5. From germline, CDR1 is SQVTM and CDR2 ANQGSEA. This CDR3 is 14 amino acids long.

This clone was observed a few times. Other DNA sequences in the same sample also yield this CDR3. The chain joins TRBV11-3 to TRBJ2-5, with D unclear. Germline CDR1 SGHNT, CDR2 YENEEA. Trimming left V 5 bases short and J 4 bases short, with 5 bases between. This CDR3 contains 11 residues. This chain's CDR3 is CASSRGETQYF. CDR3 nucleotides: TGTGCCAGCAGCCGAGGAGAGACCCAGTACTTC.

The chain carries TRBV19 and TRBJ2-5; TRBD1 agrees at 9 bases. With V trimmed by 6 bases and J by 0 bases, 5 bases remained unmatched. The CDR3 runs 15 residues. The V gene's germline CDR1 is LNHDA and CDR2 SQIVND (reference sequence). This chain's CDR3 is CASSPTGGDQETQYF. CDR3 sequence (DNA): TGTGCCAGTAGCCCGACAGGGGGGGACCAAGAGACCCAGTACTTC.

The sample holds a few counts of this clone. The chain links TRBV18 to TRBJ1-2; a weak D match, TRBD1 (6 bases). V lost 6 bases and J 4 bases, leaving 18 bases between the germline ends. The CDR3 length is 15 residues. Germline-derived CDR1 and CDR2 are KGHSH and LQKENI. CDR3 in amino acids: CASSSGQSFPYGYTF. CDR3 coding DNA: TGTGCCAGCTCTTCCGGACAGTCTTTTCCCTATGGCTACACCTTC.

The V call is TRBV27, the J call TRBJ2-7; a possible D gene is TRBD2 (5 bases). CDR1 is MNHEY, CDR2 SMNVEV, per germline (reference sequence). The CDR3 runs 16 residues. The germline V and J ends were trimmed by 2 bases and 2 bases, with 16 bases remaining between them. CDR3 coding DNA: TGTGCCAGCAGTTTAGGAGGTGTTCCAAAAACCTACGAGCAGTACTTC. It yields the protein CASSLGGVPKTYEQYF.

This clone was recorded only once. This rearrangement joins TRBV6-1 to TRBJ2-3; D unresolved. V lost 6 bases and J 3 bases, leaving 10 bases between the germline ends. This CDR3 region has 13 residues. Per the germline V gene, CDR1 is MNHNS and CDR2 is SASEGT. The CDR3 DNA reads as TGTGCCAGCAGGGTACACGGGACAGATACGCAGTATTTT. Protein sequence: CASRVHGTDTQYF.

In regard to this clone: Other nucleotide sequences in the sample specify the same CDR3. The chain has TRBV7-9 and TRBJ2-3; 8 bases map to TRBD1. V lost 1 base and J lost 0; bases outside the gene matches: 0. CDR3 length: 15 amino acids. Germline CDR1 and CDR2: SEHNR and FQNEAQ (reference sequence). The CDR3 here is CASSLGDRSTDTQYF. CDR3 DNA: TGTGCCAGCAGCTTAGGGGACAGGAGCACAGATACGCAGTATTTT.